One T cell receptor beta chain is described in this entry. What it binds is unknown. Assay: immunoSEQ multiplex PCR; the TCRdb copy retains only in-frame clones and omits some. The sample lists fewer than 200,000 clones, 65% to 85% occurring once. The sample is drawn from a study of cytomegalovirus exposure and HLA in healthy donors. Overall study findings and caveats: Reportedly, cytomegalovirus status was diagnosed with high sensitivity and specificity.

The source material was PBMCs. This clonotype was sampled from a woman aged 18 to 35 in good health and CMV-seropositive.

CDR3: CASSPDSSNYGYTF. The DNA for the CDR3 is TGTGCCAGCAGTCCAGACAGTTCTAACTATGGCTACACCTTC. J is TRBJ1-2 and V is TRBV6-5; weak D call: TRBD1 (5 bases). CDR1 and CDR2 (germline): MNHEY, SVGAGI. Trimming removed 5 bases from V and 0 bases from J, with 10 bases in between. The CDR3 spans 14 residues.